These T cell receptor beta chains were read from a single sample in a study of T cells in Graves' hyperthyroidism and ophthalmopathy. Each CDR3 protein gets one entry after TCRdb re-called the multiplex PCR reads with MiXCR. The sample shows more than 500,000 distinct CDR3 sequences, around 15% of them seen only once. The sequencing sample was made of blood. These TCRs come from a woman aged 30 to 39 with Graves' hyperthyroidism. The CDR3 runs from the conserved cysteine through the conserved F or W. D genes are given only for firm matches. Clone size is shown for a subset of rows, as once, few, many or a class of expanded clone.

clone_size	d_call	v_call	j_call	cdr3_aa	cdr3_nt
few	.	TRBV6-4	TRBJ2-7	CASSDGQGVIEQYF	TGTGCCAGCAGTGACGGGCAGGGCGTGATCGAGCAGTACTTC
.	.	TRBV4-1	TRBJ1-2	CASSQDPQGANYGYTF	TGCGCCAGCAGCCAAGACCCACAGGGAGCTAACTATGGCTACACCTTC
few	TRBD2	TRBV7-8	TRBJ2-7	CASSPPGTSVYEQYF	TGTGCCAGCAGCCCCCCCGGGACTAGCGTGTACGAGCAGTACTTC
many	.	TRBV29-1	TRBJ2-7	CSVERDLGNEQYF	TGCAGCGTTGAAAGAGATCTTGGGAACGAGCAGTACTTC
many	.	TRBV5-1	TRBJ2-7	CASSLVGGTYEQYF	TGTGCCAGCAGCTTAGTAGGGGGAACCTACGAGCAGTACTTC
many	.	TRBV28	TRBJ1-4	CASSLYIATSPEKLFF	TGTGCCAGCAGTTTGTATATAGCTACCTCCCCTGAAAAACTGTTTTTT
.	.	TRBV5-6	TRBJ1-5	CASSLLSGNQPQHF	TGTGCCAGCAGCTTGTTGTCCGGAAATCAGCCCCAGCATTTT
many	.	TRBV13	TRBJ2-7	CASSLGTGRYYEQYF	TGTGCCAGCAGCTTAGGAACGGGACGGTACTACGAGCAGTACTTC
many	.	TRBV7-2	TRBJ1-2	CASSMTGLYGYTF	TGTGCCAGCAGCATGACAGGTCTCTATGGCTACACCTTC
few	TRBD2	TRBV6-5	TRBJ2-5	CASSYIASGVGPQETQYF	TGTGCCAGCAGTTATATTGCTAGCGGGGTAGGGCCCCAAGAGACCCAGTACTTC
many	.	TRBV7-2	TRBJ2-5	CASSLLGDTWYQETQYF	TGTGCCAGCAGCTTACTGGGGGACACCTGGTACCAAGAGACCCAGTACTTC
.	.	TRBV3-1	TRBJ2-4	CASSRTGSKNIQYF	TGTGCCAGCAGCCGAACGGGATCAAAAAACATTCAGTACTTC
few	.	TRBV30	TRBJ1-5	CAWSYLGQPQHF	TGTGCCTGGAGTTACCTTGGTCAGCCCCAGCATTTT
.	.	TRBV2	TRBJ1-6	CASSEPYIRSVENSPLHF	TGTGCCAGCAGTGAACCCTACATCAGAAGCGTTGAAAATTCACCCCTCCACTTT
many	.	TRBV30	TRBJ1-1	CATIVEKAFF	TGTGCGACGATCGTGGAGAAAGCTTTCTTT
many	TRBD1	TRBV28	TRBJ1-2	CASSVTGELVGYTF	TGTGCCAGCAGTGTGACAGGGGAGCTGGTCGGCTACACCTTC
many	.	TRBV20-1	TRBJ2-7	CSASDPRQFPYEQYF	TGCAGTGCTAGTGATCCACGACAGTTCCCCTACGAGCAGTACTTC